The text below deals with one TCR beta chain. Tumor or blood genomic DNA was sequenced, with inputs of 616 ng to 6,004 ng. This sample was included in a study of T cells in tumors after PD-1 blockade. Overall study: Each patient got pembrolizumab 200 mg every 3 weeks or cemiplimab 350 mg every 2 weeks. A subset received ongoing vismodegib 150 mg daily alongside anti-PD-1 therapy.

Profiled with immunoSEQ multiplex PCR; TCRdb holds only in-frame clones, not every one. The sample lists about 25,000 clones; nearly 85% were seen once. In germline, CDR1 is MNHEY, CDR2 SVGAGI. The CDR3 covers 15 residues. The J segment lost 7 bases and the V segment lost 5 bases, leaving 9 bases of the junction unmatched. The J gene is TRBJ2-1, the V gene TRBV6-5, with 9 positions matching TRBD1. Specimen: PBMCs, collected after anti-PD-1 treatment. The receptor was isolated from a human donor with basal cell carcinoma. CDR3 sequence (DNA): TGTGCCAGCAGTCCAAGGGACAGGGAAGAGAATGAGCAGTTCTTC. The encoded protein is CASSPRDREENEQFF.